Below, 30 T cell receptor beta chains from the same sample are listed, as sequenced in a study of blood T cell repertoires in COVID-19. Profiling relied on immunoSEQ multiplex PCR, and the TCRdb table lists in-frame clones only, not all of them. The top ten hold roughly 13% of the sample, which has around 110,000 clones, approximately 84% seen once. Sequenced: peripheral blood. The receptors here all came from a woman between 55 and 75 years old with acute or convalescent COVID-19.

The CDR3 loop reads CASSYSLNTEAFF. The CDR3, as DNA: TGTGCCAGCAGTTACAGCTTGAACACTGAAGCTTTCTTT. The chain couples TRBV6-5 to TRBJ1-1; no firm D call. The germline gives CDR1 MNHEY, CDR2 SVGAGI. The CDR3 is 13 amino acids. V lost 2 bases, J lost 0 bases, and 4 bases lay in between.

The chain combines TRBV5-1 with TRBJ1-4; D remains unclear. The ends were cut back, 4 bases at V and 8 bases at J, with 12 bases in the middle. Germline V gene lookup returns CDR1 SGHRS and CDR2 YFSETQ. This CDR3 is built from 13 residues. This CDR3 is CASSDHTGEKLFF. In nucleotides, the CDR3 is TGCGCCAGCAGCGATCACACGGGAGAAAAACTGTTTTTT.

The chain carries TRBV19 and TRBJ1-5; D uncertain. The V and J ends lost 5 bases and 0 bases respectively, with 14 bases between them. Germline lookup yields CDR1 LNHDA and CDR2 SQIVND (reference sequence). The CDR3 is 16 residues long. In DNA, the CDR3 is TGTGCCAGTAGTCCCCGTACCGGGAGTAGCAATCAGCCCCAGCATTTT. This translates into CASSPRTGSSNQPQHF.

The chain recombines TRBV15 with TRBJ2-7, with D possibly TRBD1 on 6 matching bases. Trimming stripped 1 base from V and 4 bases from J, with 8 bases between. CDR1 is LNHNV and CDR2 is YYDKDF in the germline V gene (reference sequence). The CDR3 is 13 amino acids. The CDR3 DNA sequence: TGTGCCACCAGCAGAGTGGACAGTTACGAGCAGTACTTC. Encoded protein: CATSRVDSYEQYF.

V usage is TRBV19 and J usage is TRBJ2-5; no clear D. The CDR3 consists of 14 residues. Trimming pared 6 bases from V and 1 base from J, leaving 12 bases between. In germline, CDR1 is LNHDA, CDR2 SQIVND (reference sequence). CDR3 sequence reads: CASSPQHSQETQYF. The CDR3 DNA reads TGTGCCAGTAGCCCACAGCACTCCCAAGAGACCCAGTACTTC.

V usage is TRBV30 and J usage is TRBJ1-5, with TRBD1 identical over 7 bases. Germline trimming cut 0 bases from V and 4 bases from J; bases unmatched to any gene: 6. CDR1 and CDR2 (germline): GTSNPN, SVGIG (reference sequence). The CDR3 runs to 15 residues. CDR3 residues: CAWSVGQAVNQPQHF. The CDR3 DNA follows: TGTGCCTGGAGTGTAGGACAGGCCGTAAATCAGCCCCAGCATTTT.

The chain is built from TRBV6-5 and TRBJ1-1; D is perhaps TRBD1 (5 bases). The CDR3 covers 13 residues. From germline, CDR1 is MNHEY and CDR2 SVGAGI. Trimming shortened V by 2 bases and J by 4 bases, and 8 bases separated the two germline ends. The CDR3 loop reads CASSYRGTTEAFF. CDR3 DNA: TGTGCCAGCAGTTACAGGGGAACCACTGAAGCTTTCTTT.

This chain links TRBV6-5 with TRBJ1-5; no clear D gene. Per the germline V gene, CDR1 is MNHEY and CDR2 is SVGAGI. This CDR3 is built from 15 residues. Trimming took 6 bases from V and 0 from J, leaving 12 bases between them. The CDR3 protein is CASRRDFNSNQPQHF. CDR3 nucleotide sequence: TGTGCCAGCAGGCGGGATTTCAATAGCAATCAGCCCCAGCATTTT.

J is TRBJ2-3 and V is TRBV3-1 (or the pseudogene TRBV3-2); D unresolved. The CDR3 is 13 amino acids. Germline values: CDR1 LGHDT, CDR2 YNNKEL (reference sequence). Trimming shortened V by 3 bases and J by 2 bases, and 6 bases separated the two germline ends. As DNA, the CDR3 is TGTGCCAGCAGCCAGAGTAACACAGATACGCAGTATTTT. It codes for CASSQSNTDTQYF.

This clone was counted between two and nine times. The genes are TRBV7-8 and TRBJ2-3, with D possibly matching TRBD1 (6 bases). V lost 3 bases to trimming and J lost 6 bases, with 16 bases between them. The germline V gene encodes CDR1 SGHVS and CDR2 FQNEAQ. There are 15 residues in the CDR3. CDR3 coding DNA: TGTGCCAGCAGCTTTCGTCCAGGGGCGGGTGATACGCAGTATTTT. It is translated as CASSFRPGAGDTQYF.

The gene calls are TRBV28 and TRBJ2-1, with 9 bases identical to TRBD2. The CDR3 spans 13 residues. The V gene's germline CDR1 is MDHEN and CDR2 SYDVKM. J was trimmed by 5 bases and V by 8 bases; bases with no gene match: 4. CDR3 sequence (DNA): TGTGCCAGCGTCCGACTAGCGGACAATGAGCAGTTCTTC. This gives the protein CASVRLADNEQFF.

CDR3 loop: CASSYGNAYEQYF. In DNA form, the CDR3 reads TGTGCCAGTAGTTATGGCAACGCCTACGAGCAGTACTTC. The rearrangement links TRBV19 to TRBJ2-7; D unclear. CDR1 and CDR2 from the germline V gene are LNHDA and SQIVND (reference sequence). Trimming left V 5 bases short and J 2 bases short, with 10 bases between. CDR3 length equals 13 residues.

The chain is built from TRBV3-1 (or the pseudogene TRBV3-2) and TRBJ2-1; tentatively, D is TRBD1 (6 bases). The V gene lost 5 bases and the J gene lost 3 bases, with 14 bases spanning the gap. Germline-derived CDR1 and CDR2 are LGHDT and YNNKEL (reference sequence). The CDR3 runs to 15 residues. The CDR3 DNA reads TGTGCCAGCAGCGTTACAGCAGGGGACTACAATGAGCAGTTCTTC. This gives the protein CASSVTAGDYNEQFF.

The CDR3 bases are TGTGCCAGCAGTCCGATTCACGGGGGGACTGAAGCTTTCTTT. Translated: CASSPIHGGTEAFF. J is TRBJ1-1 and V is TRBV28; D possibly corresponds to TRBD1 (5 bases). The CDR3 has 14 residues. Germline CDR1 is MDHEN and CDR2 is SYDVKM. Trimming removed 5 bases from V and 5 bases from J, with 15 bases in between. Full variable domain (rest looked up from reference TRBV28 and TRBJ1-1): DVKVTQSSRYLVKRTGEKVFLECVQDMDHENMFWYRQDPGLGLRLIYFSYDVKMKEKGDIPEGYSVSREKKERFSLILESASTNQTSMYLCASSPIHGGTEAFFGQGTRLTVV.

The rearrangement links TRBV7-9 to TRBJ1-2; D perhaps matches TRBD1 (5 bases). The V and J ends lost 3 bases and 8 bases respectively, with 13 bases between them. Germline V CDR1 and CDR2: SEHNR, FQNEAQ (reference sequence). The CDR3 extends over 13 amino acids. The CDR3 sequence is CASSLDTWMGYTF. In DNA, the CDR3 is TGTGCCAGCAGCTTGGACACGTGGATGGGCTACACCTTC. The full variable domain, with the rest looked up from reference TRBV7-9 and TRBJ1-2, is DTGVSQNPRHKITKRGQNVTFRCDPISEHNRLYWYRQTLGQGPEFLTYFQNEAQLEKSRLLSDRFSAERPKGSFSTLEIQRTEQGDSAMYLCASSLDTWMGYTFGSGTRLTVV.

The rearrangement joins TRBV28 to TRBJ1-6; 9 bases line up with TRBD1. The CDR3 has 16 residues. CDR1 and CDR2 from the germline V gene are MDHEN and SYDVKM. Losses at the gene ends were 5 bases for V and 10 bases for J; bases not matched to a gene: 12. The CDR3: CASSETGGRARSPLHF. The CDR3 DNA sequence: TGTGCCAGCAGTGAAACAGGGGGCAGGGCGAGATCACCCCTCCACTTT.

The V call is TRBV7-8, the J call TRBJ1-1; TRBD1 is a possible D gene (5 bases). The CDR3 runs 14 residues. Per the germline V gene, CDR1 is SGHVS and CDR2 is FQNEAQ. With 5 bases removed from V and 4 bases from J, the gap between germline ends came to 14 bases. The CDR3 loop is CASSLPGGGTEAFF. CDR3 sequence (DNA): TGTGCCAGCAGCCTCCCGGGGGGGGGCACTGAAGCTTTCTTT.

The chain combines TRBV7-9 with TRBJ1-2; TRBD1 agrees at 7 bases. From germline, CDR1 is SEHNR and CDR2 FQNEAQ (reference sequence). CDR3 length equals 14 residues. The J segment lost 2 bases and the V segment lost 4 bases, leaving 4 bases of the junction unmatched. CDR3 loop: CASSSQTGNYGYTF. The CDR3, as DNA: TGTGCCAGCAGCTCACAGACAGGGAACTATGGCTACACCTTC.

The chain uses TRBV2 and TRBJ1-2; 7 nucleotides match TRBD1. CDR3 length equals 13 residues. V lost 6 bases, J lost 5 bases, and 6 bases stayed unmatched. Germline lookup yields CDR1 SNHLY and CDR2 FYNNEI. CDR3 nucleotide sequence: TGTGCCAGCAGCCTTGACAGGGCTTATGGCTACACCTTC. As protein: CASSLDRAYGYTF. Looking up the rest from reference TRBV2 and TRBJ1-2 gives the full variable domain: EPEVTQTPSHQVTQMGQEVILRCVPISNHLYFYWYRQILGQKVEFLVSFYNNEISEKSEIFDDQFSVERPDGSNFTLKIRSTKLEDSAMYFCASSLDRAYGYTFGSGTRLTVV.

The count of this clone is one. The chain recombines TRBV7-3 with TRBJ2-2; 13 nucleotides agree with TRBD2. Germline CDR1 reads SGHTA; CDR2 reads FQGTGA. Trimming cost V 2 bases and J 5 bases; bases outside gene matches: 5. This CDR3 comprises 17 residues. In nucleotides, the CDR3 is TGTGCCAGCAGCTTATTAGGACTAGCGGGAGCGACCGGGGAGCTGTTTTTT. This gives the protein CASSLLGLAGATGELFF.

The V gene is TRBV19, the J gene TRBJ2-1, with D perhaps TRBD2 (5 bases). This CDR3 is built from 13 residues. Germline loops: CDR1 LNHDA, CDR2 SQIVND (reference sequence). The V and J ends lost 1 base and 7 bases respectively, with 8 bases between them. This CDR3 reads CASSIGGNNEQFF. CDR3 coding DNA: TGTGCCAGTAGTATAGGAGGGAATAATGAGCAGTTCTTC.

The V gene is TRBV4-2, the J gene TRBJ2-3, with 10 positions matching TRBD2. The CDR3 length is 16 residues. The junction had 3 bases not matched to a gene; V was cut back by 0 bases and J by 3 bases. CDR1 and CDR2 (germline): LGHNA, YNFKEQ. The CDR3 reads CASSQELAGKTDTQYF. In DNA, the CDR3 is TGTGCCAGCAGCCAAGAACTAGCGGGGAAAACAGATACGCAGTATTTT.

The CDR3 nucleotides read TGTGCCAGCAGCTTAGCAAAACCGGGTCCGAATGAGCAGTTCTTC. Amino acid sequence: CASSLAKPGPNEQFF. V is TRBV7-9 and J is TRBJ2-1; no firm D call. The CDR3 loop spans 15 amino acids. Trimming pared 0 bases from V and 7 bases from J, leaving 13 bases between. CDR1 SEHNR and CDR2 FQNEAQ come from the germline V gene (reference sequence).

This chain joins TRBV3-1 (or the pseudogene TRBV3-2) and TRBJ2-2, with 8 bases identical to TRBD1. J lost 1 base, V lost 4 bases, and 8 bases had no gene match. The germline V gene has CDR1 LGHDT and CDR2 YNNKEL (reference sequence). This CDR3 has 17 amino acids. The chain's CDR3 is CASSPGPTGENTGELFF. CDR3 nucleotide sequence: TGTGCCAGCAGCCCAGGCCCGACAGGGGAGAACACCGGGGAGCTGTTTTTT.

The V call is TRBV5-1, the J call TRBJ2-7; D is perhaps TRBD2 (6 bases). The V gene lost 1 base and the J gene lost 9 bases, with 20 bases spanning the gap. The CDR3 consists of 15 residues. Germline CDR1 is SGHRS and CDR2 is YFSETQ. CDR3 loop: CASSLLPREVSGQYF. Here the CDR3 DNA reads TGCGCCAGCAGCTTGCTCCCCAGGGAGGTCTCCGGGCAGTACTTC.

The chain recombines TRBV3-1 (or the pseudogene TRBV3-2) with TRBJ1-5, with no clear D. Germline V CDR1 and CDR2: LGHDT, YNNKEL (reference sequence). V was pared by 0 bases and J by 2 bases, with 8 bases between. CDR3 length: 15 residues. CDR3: CASSQEPAGNQPQHF. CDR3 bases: TGTGCCAGCAGCCAAGAGCCCGCGGGCAATCAGCCCCAGCATTTT.

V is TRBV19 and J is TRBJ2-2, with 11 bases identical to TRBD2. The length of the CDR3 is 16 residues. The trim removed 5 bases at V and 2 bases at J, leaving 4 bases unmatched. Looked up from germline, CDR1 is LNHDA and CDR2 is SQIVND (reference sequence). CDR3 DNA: TGTGCCAGTAGTTGGCTAGCGGGAGGAAACACCGGGGAGCTGTTTTTT. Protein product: CASSWLAGGNTGELFF.

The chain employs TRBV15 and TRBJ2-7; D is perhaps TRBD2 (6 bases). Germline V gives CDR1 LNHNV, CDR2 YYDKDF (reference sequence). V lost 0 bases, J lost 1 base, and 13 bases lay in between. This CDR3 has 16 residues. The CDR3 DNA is TGTGCCACCAGCAGAGATCTCGCGGGGACTTCCTACGAGCAGTACTTC. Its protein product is CATSRDLAGTSYEQYF.

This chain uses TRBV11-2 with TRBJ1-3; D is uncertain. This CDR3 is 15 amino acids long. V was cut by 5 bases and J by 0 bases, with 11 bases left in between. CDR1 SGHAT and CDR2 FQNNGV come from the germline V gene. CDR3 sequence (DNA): TGTGCCAGCAGCCCCTGGAGGGCCTCTGGAAACACCATATATTTT. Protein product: CASSPWRASGNTIYF.

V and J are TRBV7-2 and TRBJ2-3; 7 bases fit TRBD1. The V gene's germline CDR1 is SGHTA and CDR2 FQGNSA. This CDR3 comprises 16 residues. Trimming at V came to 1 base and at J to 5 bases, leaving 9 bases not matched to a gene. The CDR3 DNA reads TGTGCCAGCAGCTTAGGAGGGGGCCCAGGGATAGATACGCAGTATTTT. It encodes CASSLGGGPGIDTQYF. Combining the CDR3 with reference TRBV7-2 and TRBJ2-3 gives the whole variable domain GAGVSQSPSNKVTEKGKDVELRCDPISGHTALYWYRQSLGQGLEFLIYFQGNSAPDKSGLPSDRFSAERTGGSVSTLTIQRTQQEDSAVYLCASSLGGGPGIDTQYFGPGTRLTVL.